The 29 T cell receptor beta chains below all came from one sample that was sequenced in a study of memory CD4+ T cells and cytomegalovirus serostatus. The sort gate was single viable CD3+CD4+CD8-CD45RO+ cells for memory CD4+ T cells. Repertoires were generated with immunoSEQ multiplex PCR, while TCRdb's copy carries only in-frame clones and drops some. Of about 53,000 clones listed, 81% are singletons. Sample: memory CD4+ T cells from blood. These receptors were collected from an adult in good health and CMV-seronegative.

CDR3 sequence: CASSLEGGARRNQPQHF. CDR3 sequence (DNA): TGTGCCAGCAGCTTGGAGGGGGGGGCTAGGCGCAATCAGCCCCAGCATTTT. The chain is built from TRBV5-8 and TRBJ1-5, with a tentative D call TRBD1 (6 bases). Per the germline V gene, CDR1 is SGHTS and CDR2 is YDEGEE. The CDR3 consists of 17 residues. V lost 0 bases and J lost 2, with 15 bases in between.

The chain links TRBV6-1 to TRBJ2-1, with D perhaps matching TRBD1 or TRBD2 (5 bases each). Germline V gene sequence: CDR1 MNHNS, CDR2 SASEGT. The ends were cut back, 6 bases at V and 2 bases at J, with 8 bases in the middle. CDR3 length: 13 residues. CDR3 region: CASRRGTYNEQFF. As DNA, the CDR3 is TGTGCCAGCAGGAGGGGAACCTACAATGAGCAGTTCTTC.

V usage is TRBV4-3 and J usage is TRBJ2-2, with D tentatively TRBD2 (5 bases). Germline assignment: CDR1 LGHNA and CDR2 YSLEER. Trimming left V 0 bases short and J 7 bases short, with 15 bases between. CDR3 size: 16 residues. Written as DNA, the CDR3 is TGCGCCAGCAGCCAAGATTCCAGAGGGAACGACGGGGAGCTGTTTTTT. Translating it yields CASSQDSRGNDGELFF.

The count of this clone is one. DNA for the CDR3: TGTGCCTGGAGTCTGACAGGAGATCAGCCCCAGCATTTT. Translated: CAWSLTGDQPQHF. The gene calls are TRBV30 and TRBJ1-5; maybe TRBD1 (6 bases). The CDR3 is 13 amino acids. Trimming shortened V by 2 bases and J by 5 bases, and 10 bases separated the two germline ends. The germline V gene has CDR1 GTSNPN and CDR2 SVGIG (reference sequence).

V gene TRBV6-5 combines with J gene TRBJ1-5; 9 bases map to TRBD1. V gave up 6 bases and J gave up 4 bases; unmatched junction bases: 7. The V gene's germline CDR1 is MNHEY and CDR2 SVGAGI. This CDR3 contains 15 residues. The CDR3 region has the DNA TGTGCCAGCAGCACCGGGACAGGGCGGAATCAGCCCCAGCATTTT. This translates into CASSTGTGRNQPQHF.

V is TRBV19 and J is TRBJ2-3; 14 positions agree with TRBD2. The V gene's germline CDR1 is LNHDA and CDR2 SQIVND (reference sequence). The CDR3 contains 19 residues. Trimming took 3 bases from V and 0 from J; bases not matched to a gene: 8. CDR3 in amino acids: CASSMKRTSGRWSTDTQYF. The CDR3 DNA follows: TGTGCCAGTAGTATGAAACGGACTAGCGGGAGGTGGAGCACAGATACGCAGTATTTT.

J is TRBJ2-4 and V is TRBV30; D gene ambiguous. From germline, CDR1 is GTSNPN and CDR2 SVGIG (reference sequence). V lost 3 bases, J lost 0 bases, and 12 bases lay in between. This CDR3 region has 15 residues. The CDR3 region is CAWSVSRIAKNIQYF. The CDR3 DNA sequence: TGTGCCTGGAGCGTGTCGCGCATAGCCAAAAACATTCAGTACTTC. Full variable domain (outside the CDR3, taken from reference TRBV30 and TRBJ2-4): SQTIHQWPATLVQPVGSPLSLECTVEGTSNPNLYWYRQAAGRGLQLLFYSVGIGQISSEVPQNLSASRPQDRQFILSSKKLLLSDSGFYLCAWSVSRIAKNIQYFGAGTRLSVL.

This chain links TRBV4-3 with TRBJ1-4, with unresolved D. CDR3 length equals 12 residues. Trimming took off 2 bases at V and 3 bases at J, with 1 base between the two ends. From germline, CDR1 is LGHNA and CDR2 YSLEER. CDR3 amino acids: CASSQPNEKLFF. Here the CDR3 DNA reads TGCGCCAGCAGCCAACCTAATGAAAAACTGTTTTTT.

The chain links TRBV7-2 to TRBJ2-1; 13 bases agree with TRBD2. Looked up from germline, CDR1 is SGHTA and CDR2 is FQGNSA. CDR3 size: 16 residues. V lost 5 bases, J lost 5 bases, and 6 bases stayed unmatched. The CDR3 coding sequence is TGTGCCAGCAGCCGGACCGGGACTAGCGGGAACAATGAGCAGTTCTTC. Protein product: CASSRTGTSGNNEQFF.

The rearrangement uses TRBV18 and TRBJ1-1, with a weak D call TRBD1 (5 bases). The CDR3 spans 13 residues. V shed 9 bases and J shed 0 bases, with 11 bases lying between them. Germline V gives CDR1 KGHSH, CDR2 LQKENI. The CDR3 protein is CASRRGMNTEAFF. In DNA, the CDR3 is TGTGCCAGTCGACGGGGGATGAACACTGAAGCTTTCTTT.

The chain recombines TRBV1 with TRBJ2-5; no check of the table's D call, TRBD2, against the DNA was made. TRBV1 is labeled a pseudogene. This CDR3 spans 19 amino acids. Here the CDR3 reads CTSSQDLPIPAGHQETQYF. Here the CDR3 DNA reads TGCACCAGCAGCCAAGATCTCCCGATCCCCGCGGGACACCAAGAGACCCAGTACTTC.

This clone appeared once. V gene TRBV19 combines with J gene TRBJ1-5; the match to TRBD1 covers 8 bases. The CDR3 covers 15 residues. After removal of 6 bases from V and 6 bases from J, the junction contained 10 bases not matched to a gene. Germline CDR1 and CDR2: LNHDA and SQIVND (reference sequence). The CDR3 DNA is TGTGCCAGTAGGAGACAGGGGTTGACCCTTCAGCCCCAGCATTTT. Its protein product is CASRRQGLTLQPQHF. The variable domain in full, with the rest retrieved from reference TRBV19 and TRBJ1-5, is DGGITQSPKYLFRKEGQNVTLSCEQNLNHDAMYWYRQDPGQGLRLIYYSQIVNDFQKGDIAEGYSVSREKKESFPLTVTSAQKNPTAFYLCASRRQGLTLQPQHFGDGTRLSIL.

V gene TRBV5-1 combines with J gene TRBJ2-1; TRBD1 matches at 11 bases. Trimming removed 3 bases from V and 5 bases from J; junction bases left unmatched: 4. The CDR3 is 15 residues long. Germline V gene data show CDR1 as SGHRS and CDR2 as YFSETQ. This chain's CDR3 is CASSSPGQGDNEQFF. CDR3 nucleotides: TGCGCCAGCAGCTCACCGGGACAGGGGGACAATGAGCAGTTCTTC.

The count of this clone is one. The chain couples TRBV28 to TRBJ2-7, with 7 bases fitting TRBD1. Germline lookup yields CDR1 MDHEN and CDR2 SYDVKM. J gave up 3 bases and V 8 bases, and 1 base lay outside the gene matches. The CDR3 has 11 residues. CDR3 region: CASGTVYEQYF. In DNA form, the CDR3 reads TGTGCCAGCGGGACAGTCTACGAGCAGTACTTC.

The chain combines TRBV5-6 with TRBJ1-3; 9 positions agree with TRBD1. The CDR3 sequence is 15 residues long. V dropped 4 bases and J dropped 3; count of bases not matched to a gene: 5. Per the germline V gene, CDR1 is SGHDT and CDR2 is YYEEEE. The CDR3 spells CASSVPTGGGNTIYF. CDR3 nucleotide sequence: TGTGCCAGCAGCGTCCCGACAGGGGGTGGAAACACCATATATTTT.

This clone has more than one count but fewer than ten. The gene calls are TRBV11-2 and TRBJ2-5; the match to TRBD2 covers 8 bases. Germline V gene sequence: CDR1 SGHAT, CDR2 FQNNGV. V shed 1 base, J shed 2 bases, and the junction held 9 bases outside the gene matches. This CDR3 contains 17 residues. The CDR3 DNA follows: TGTGCCAGCAGCTTAGGGTACAGCGGGAGAGGGCAAGAGACCCAGTACTTC. As protein: CASSLGYSGRGQETQYF.

The V call is TRBV12-5, the J call TRBJ1-4, with TRBD1 matching 9 bases. Germline V gene lookup returns CDR1 LGHNT and CDR2 FRNRAP. CDR3 length equals 16 residues. Unmatched junction bases numbered 5, after V lost 0 bases and J lost 6 bases. The CDR3 loop is CASGLVRGQGYEKLFF. DNA for the CDR3: TGTGCTAGTGGTTTGGTAAGGGGACAGGGTTATGAAAAACTGTTTTTT.

The rearrangement links TRBV6-5 to TRBJ1-5; the D gene is possibly TRBD1 (6 bases). V was clipped by 5 bases and J by 2 bases, with 13 bases between them. The germline CDR1 and CDR2 sequences are MNHEY and SVGAGI. The CDR3 loop spans 15 amino acids. CDR3 DNA: TGTGCCAGCAGTCAAGGGGGGACGGGCAATCAGCCCCAGCATTTT. Translating it yields CASSQGGTGNQPQHF.

The chain employs TRBV7-2 and TRBJ2-5; TRBD1 matches 9 bases. The CDR3 contains 16 residues. The junction had 4 bases not matched to a gene; V was cut back by 0 bases and J by 2 bases. Germline CDR1 SGHTA, CDR2 FQGNSA. The CDR3 DNA reads as TGTGCCAGCAGCTTAGCGGGGACAGGGAAGCAAGAGACCCAGTACTTC. Its translation: CASSLAGTGKQETQYF.

The chain combines TRBV28 with TRBJ1-4; D remains ambiguous. Looked up from germline, CDR1 is MDHEN and CDR2 is SYDVKM. Deletions cut 6 bases from V and 5 bases from J, with 10 bases between. The CDR3 has 13 residues. The CDR3 DNA sequence: TGTGCCAGCAGGGCGGGTATGAATGAAAAACTGTTTTTT. Translating gives CASRAGMNEKLFF.

The V and J genes are TRBV6-4 and TRBJ1-5; the D gene is possibly TRBD1 (5 bases). Germline V gene lookup returns CDR1 MRHNA and CDR2 SNTAGT. Trimming shortened V by 7 bases and J by 1 base, and 20 bases separated the two germline ends. The CDR3 has 17 residues. DNA for the CDR3: TGTGCCAGCACTCAGATACTATGGGACCTAAGCAATCAGCCCCAGCATTTT. Its protein product is CASTQILWDLSNQPQHF.

The chain employs TRBV20-1 and TRBJ2-3; D not resolved. The CDR3 runs to 11 residues. Germline V gene data show CDR1 as DFQATT and CDR2 as SNEGSKA (reference sequence). CDR3 sequence reads: CSALLPDTQYF. The CDR3 DNA reads as TGCAGCGCATTACTCCCAGATACGCAGTATTTT.

The chain combines TRBV4-1 with TRBJ2-3, with D perhaps matching TRBD1 (6 bases). The V gene lost 1 base and the J gene lost 2 bases, with 19 bases spanning the gap. The length of the CDR3 is 18 residues. CDR1 and CDR2 (germline): MGHRA, YSYEKL. Written as DNA, the CDR3 is TGCGCCAGCAGCCAAGGCCGGTCGGACAGACGATACACAGATACGCAGTATTTT. Its protein product is CASSQGRSDRRYTDTQYF.

The rearrangement joins TRBV4-2 to TRBJ2-4, with 7 bases that match TRBD2. Germline V CDR1 and CDR2: LGHNA, YNFKEQ. V shed 5 bases and J 3 bases; nucleotides not matched to a gene: 10. The CDR3 length is 16 residues. CDR3 protein: CASSLGGERHKNIQYF. DNA for the CDR3: TGTGCCAGCAGCTTGGGAGGGGAGCGGCACAAAAACATTCAGTACTTC.

In its sample, this clone was seen once. This CDR3 reads CASRDRRNTEAFF. The CDR3 DNA reads TGTGCCAGCAGGGACAGGAGGAACACTGAAGCTTTCTTT. This chain joins TRBV6-6 and TRBJ1-1; 7 bases are a match to TRBD1. The germline V gene has CDR1 MNHNY and CDR2 SVGAGI (reference sequence). The trim removed 6 bases at V and 1 base at J, leaving 2 bases unmatched. This CDR3 contains 13 residues.

The chain has TRBV7-2 and TRBJ1-4, with 12 bases lining up with TRBD1. Germline assignment: CDR1 SGHTA and CDR2 FQGNSA. The CDR3 loop spans 17 amino acids. Germline trimming cut 5 bases from V and 8 bases from J; bases unmatched to any gene: 12. For the CDR3, the DNA is TGTGCCAGCAGCCGAACCGGGACAGGGGGCACTCGCGAAAAACTGTTTTTT. Translating it yields CASSRTGTGGTREKLFF.

The CDR3 DNA sequence: TGCGCCAGCAGCTTGGCCGGGGGGCTGAACACTGAAGCTTTCTTT. Translated: CASSLAGGLNTEAFF. The rearrangement links TRBV5-1 to TRBJ1-1, with a weak D call TRBD1 (6 bases). V was cut by 0 bases and J by 0 bases, with 9 bases left in between. The CDR3 is made up of 15 amino acids. From germline, CDR1 is SGHRS and CDR2 YFSETQ.

This sequence joins TRBV7-7 and TRBJ2-2; D remains unclear. The CDR3 has 13 amino acids. Trimming removed 5 bases at V and 7 bases at J, with 11 bases between. Germline CDR1 is SSHAT and CDR2 is FNYEAQ (reference sequence). Here the CDR3 reads CASSTSGFGELFF. CDR3 sequence (DNA): TGTGCCAGCAGCACCTCGGGTTTCGGGGAGCTGTTTTTT.

The chain links TRBV29-1 to TRBJ2-2; D remains unclear. With 8 bases removed from V and 1 base from J, the gap between germline ends came to 11 bases. CDR1 is SQVTM, CDR2 ANQGSEA, per germline. The CDR3 covers 13 residues. CDR3 amino acids: CSFLAENTGELFF. In nucleotides, the CDR3 is TGCAGCTTTTTGGCGGAGAACACCGGGGAGCTGTTTTTT.